In this sample, the clone carrying this TCR beta chain turned up a few times. What it recognizes is unknown. These data originate in a study of identical twins. Overall study findings and caveats: Zero-insertion results could be subject to partial confounding by invariant MAIT and iNKT cells.

V lost 7 bases and J lost 1, with 14 bases in between. CDR3 size: 13 residues. CDR1 and CDR2 (germline): SQVTM, ANQGSEA. The cDNA had a unique molecular identifier and a template-switch universal primer site. TCRdb fed the 5' RACE reads into MiXCR, producing one record per CDR3 protein. This table has around 650,000 distinct CDR3 sequences, just over 7% appearing once. The data also belong to a second study, concerning yellow fever vaccine responses in identical twins.

The sample was PBMCs. This TCR was sampled from a woman aged 18 to 35 in good health. This rearrangement joins TRBV29-1 to TRBJ2-7; D may correspond to TRBD1 or TRBD2 (5 bases each). The CDR3 reads CSAGRDGSYEQYF. DNA of the CDR3: TGCAGCGCGGGCCGGGACGGGTCCTACGAGCAGTACTTC.